The 30 T cell receptor beta chains given below trace back to one sample, sequenced in a study of PD-1 blockade in classical Hodgkin lymphoma. All patients relapsed after autologous stem cell transplantation, and brentuximab vedotin exposure varied. This table comes from immunoSEQ multiplex PCR, and its TCRdb copy is limited to in-frame clones, with some not included. The profile shows 42,000 or so clones, around 87% of them singletons. Sequenced material: peripheral blood mononuclear cells (PBMCs), taken before the second cycle of nivolumab. The receptor source for this set is a human donor with classical Hodgkin lymphoma.

This clone was detected only a few times. The CDR3 sequence: CASSTGGMYSNQPQHF. As DNA, the CDR3 is TGTGCCAGCAGTACAGGGGGGATGTATAGCAATCAGCCCCAGCATTTT. V usage is TRBV2 and J usage is TRBJ1-5; 8 nucleotides match TRBD1. CDR1 and CDR2 (germline): SNHLY, FYNNEI. V dropped 5 bases and J dropped 0; count of bases not matched to a gene: 6. The CDR3 runs 16 residues.

This chain joins TRBV9 and TRBJ2-7; possible D gene TRBD2, 5 bases. Germline CDR1 and CDR2: SGDLS and YYNGEE. Trimming left V 0 bases short and J 1 base short, with 8 bases between. CDR3 length: 14 residues. The CDR3 is CASSVGPGSYEQYF. The DNA of the CDR3 is TGTGCCAGCAGCGTAGGTCCGGGGTCCTACGAGCAGTACTTC.

The chain couples TRBV18 to TRBJ1-1, with no clear D. The CDR3 sequence is 16 residues long. Per the germline V gene, CDR1 is KGHSH and CDR2 is LQKENI. V was shortened by 2 bases and J by 0 bases, with 13 bases between the two germline ends. CDR3 DNA sequence: TGTGCCAGCTCACCAGGGGTAGTTAACATGAACACTGAAGCTTTCTTT. It codes for CASSPGVVNMNTEAFF. Full variable domain (missing parts from reference TRBV18 and TRBJ1-1): NAGVMQNPRHLVRRRGQEARLRCSPMKGHSHVYWYRQLPEEGLKFMVYLQKENIIDESGMPKERFSAEFPKEGPSILRIQQVVRGDSAAYFCASSPGVVNMNTEAFFGQGTRLTVV.

The chain recombines TRBV6-1 with TRBJ1-6, with 7 positions matching TRBD1. V lost 7 bases to trimming and J lost 3 bases; unmatched junction nucleotides: 6. This CDR3 has 15 amino acids. From germline, CDR1 is MNHNS and CDR2 SASEGT. The CDR3 DNA is TGTGCCAGCATATCGGGACAGAACTATAATTCACCCCTCCACTTT. It yields the protein CASISGQNYNSPLHF.

This chain connects TRBV7-3 to TRBJ1-5, with TRBD1 matching over 8 bases. This CDR3 has 15 amino acids. V shed 5 bases, J shed 6 bases, and the junction held 9 bases outside the gene matches. CDR1 is SGHTA, CDR2 FQGTGA, per germline. CDR3 residues: CASSIGQGTSQPQHF. CDR3 bases: TGTGCCAGCAGCATAGGACAGGGTACTAGTCAGCCCCAGCATTTT.

V usage is TRBV28 and J usage is TRBJ2-5; 8 bases are a match to TRBD1. From germline, CDR1 is MDHEN and CDR2 SYDVKM. Losses at the gene ends were 5 bases for V and 4 bases for J; bases not matched to a gene: 6. The CDR3 spans 14 residues. This CDR3 reads CASSTLTGVETQYF. The CDR3 nucleotides are TGTGCCAGCAGTACCTTGACAGGGGTAGAGACCCAGTACTTC. The entire variable domain, with the rest obtained from reference TRBV28 and TRBJ2-5, is as follows: DVKVTQSSRYLVKRTGEKVFLECVQDMDHENMFWYRQDPGLGLRLIYFSYDVKMKEKGDIPEGYSVSREKKERFSLILESASTNQTSMYLCASSTLTGVETQYFGPGTRLLVL.

This clone has only a few counts. V is TRBV19 and J is TRBJ2-7; D remains ambiguous. Germline assignment: CDR1 LNHDA and CDR2 SQIVND (reference sequence). The CDR3 runs to 14 residues. Deletions cut 1 base from V and 2 bases from J, with 9 bases between. This CDR3 reads CASSIVAGPYEQYF. DNA for the CDR3: TGTGCCAGTAGTATAGTCGCAGGTCCCTACGAGCAGTACTTC.

This clone was observed once. This chain uses TRBV28 with TRBJ2-5, with 7 bases identical to TRBD1. The CDR3 covers 14 residues. V shed 5 bases and J 2 bases; nucleotides not matched to a gene: 5. Germline assignment: CDR1 MDHEN and CDR2 SYDVKM. The CDR3 is CASSGGQRQETQYF. In DNA, the CDR3 is TGTGCCAGCAGTGGGGGACAGCGGCAAGAGACCCAGTACTTC.

This clone was recorded once. The rearrangement joins TRBV28 to TRBJ2-5, with TRBD1 as a possible D gene (6 bases). CDR1 is MDHEN and CDR2 is SYDVKM in the germline V gene. The CDR3 contains 15 residues. Trimming shortened V by 2 bases and J by 5 bases, and 15 bases separated the two germline ends. CDR3 in amino acids: CASSLVTGLRETQYF. The CDR3 DNA reads TGTGCCAGCAGTTTAGTAACAGGGTTGAGGGAGACCCAGTACTTC.

This clone is a singleton in its sample. This chain connects TRBV28 to TRBJ1-2; D call uncertain. This CDR3 region has 11 residues. The germline V gene encodes CDR1 MDHEN and CDR2 SYDVKM. Trimming removed 8 bases from V and 8 bases from J, with 12 bases in between. The CDR3 is CASYQMEGYTF. Written as DNA, the CDR3 is TGTGCCAGCTATCAGATGGAAGGCTACACCTTC.

The chain joins TRBV6-1 to TRBJ1-5; D unresolved. The germline CDR1 and CDR2 sequences are MNHNS and SASEGT. With 7 bases removed from V and 4 bases from J, the gap between germline ends came to 14 bases. The CDR3 has 14 residues. CDR3 residues: CASTDRRENQPQHF. CDR3 sequence (DNA): TGTGCCAGCACAGATAGGAGGGAAAATCAGCCCCAGCATTTT.

The chain joins TRBV6-1 to TRBJ2-7; TRBD2 matches 12 bases. This CDR3 has 15 residues. The trim removed 7 bases at V and 2 bases at J, leaving 6 bases unmatched. The germline V gene has CDR1 MNHNS and CDR2 SASEGT. CDR3 coding DNA: TGTGCCAGCAAACCTCGGACTAGCGGGACCTACGAGCAGTACTTC. Translation gives CASKPRTSGTYEQYF.

The V call is TRBV7-9, the J call TRBJ2-7; 14 positions match TRBD2. Trimming cost V 5 bases and J 5 bases; bases outside gene matches: 5. CDR3 size: 15 residues. Germline V gives CDR1 SEHNR, CDR2 FQNEAQ (reference sequence). The CDR3, as DNA: TGTGCCAGCAGCCCGACTAGCGGGAGGGTCGACGAGCAGTACTTC. Protein sequence: CASSPTSGRVDEQYF.

The rearrangement links TRBV6-9 to TRBJ1-2; a weak D match, TRBD1 (5 bases). CDR1 MNHGY and CDR2 SVAAGI come from the germline V gene. Deletions cut 4 bases from V and 1 base from J, with 10 bases between. The CDR3 totals 14 residues. The chain's CDR3 is CASSLWGDNYGYTF. The CDR3 DNA sequence: TGTGCCAGCAGTTTGTGGGGGGATAACTATGGCTACACCTTC.

This chain links TRBV5-1 with TRBJ2-3, with TRBD2 matching 8 bases. Trimming cost V 0 bases and J 6 bases; bases outside gene matches: 6. The length of the CDR3 is 15 residues. Germline V lookup: CDR1 SGHRS, CDR2 YFSETQ. Here the CDR3 DNA reads TGCGCCAGCAGCTTGGGTGGCGGGGGGAAGGATACGCAGTATTTT. Translating it yields CASSLGGGGKDTQYF.

The chain has TRBV7-6 and TRBJ2-1; 10 nucleotides match TRBD2. Trimming took 1 base from V and 4 from J; bases not matched to a gene: 7. The CDR3 length is 17 residues. Germline values: CDR1 SGHVS, CDR2 FNYEAQ. CDR3 sequence: CASSLVAGTSVYNEQFF. The CDR3 nucleotides are TGTGCCAGCAGCTTAGTGGCCGGGACTAGCGTTTACAATGAGCAGTTCTTC.

This chain uses TRBV5-4 with TRBJ1-6; no firm D call. Germline V gene sequence: CDR1 SGHNT, CDR2 YYREEE (reference sequence). Trimming took 3 bases from V and 6 from J, leaving 16 bases between them. The CDR3 runs to 16 residues. The DNA of the CDR3 is TGTGCCAGCAGCTCCCGGGTCGGTGTGTTTAATTCACCCCTCCACTTT. It yields the protein CASSSRVGVFNSPLHF.

This rearrangement joins TRBV7-6 to TRBJ1-5; D unclear. Germline values: CDR1 SGHVS, CDR2 FNYEAQ. The CDR3 loop spans 16 amino acids. Deletions cut 3 bases from V and 7 bases from J, with 19 bases between. CDR3 DNA: TGTGCCAGCAGCTTGGTGTCAGGAAGGGTCGGGCAGCCCCAGCATTTT. Translated, it gives CASSLVSGRVGQPQHF.

The V call is TRBV7-2, the J call TRBJ1-6, with 7 positions matching TRBD1. The CDR3 spans 15 residues. V gave up 5 bases and J gave up 4 bases; unmatched junction bases: 5. Germline V gene lookup returns CDR1 SGHTA and CDR2 FQGNSA. As DNA, the CDR3 is TGTGCCAGCAGCCCGGGGACAGCGTATAATTCACCCCTCCACTTT. The encoded protein is CASSPGTAYNSPLHF.

In this sample, this clone turned up a few times. This chain connects TRBV11-2 to TRBJ2-5; 15 nucleotides agree with TRBD2. Trimming at V came to 4 bases and at J to 5 bases, leaving 5 bases not matched to a gene. CDR1 and CDR2 from the germline V gene are SGHAT and FQNNGV. The CDR3 has 16 amino acids. CDR3 in DNA: TGTGCCAGCAGCTCGAGGACTAGCGGGGGGGACGAGACCCAGTACTTC. Amino acids: CASSSRTSGGDETQYF.

J is TRBJ2-3 and V is TRBV5-4; possibly TRBD1 for D (5 bases). Per the germline V gene, CDR1 is SGHNT and CDR2 is YYREEE (reference sequence). The V gene lost 0 bases and the J gene lost 0 bases, with 11 bases spanning the gap. There are 16 residues in the CDR3. The CDR3 DNA reads as TGTGCCAGCAGCTTGGGGGGCCGTACTAGCACAGATACGCAGTATTTT. Protein product: CASSLGGRTSTDTQYF.

J is TRBJ1-4 and V is TRBV7-8; TRBD1 matches at 8 bases. J was trimmed by 4 bases and V by 5 bases; bases with no gene match: 15. CDR3 size: 18 residues. Germline V CDR1 and CDR2: SGHVS, FQNEAQ. Here the CDR3 DNA reads TGTGCCAGCAGCCCCGGTAGGACAGGGTCAATCTATAATGAAAAACTGTTTTTT. Translation: CASSPGRTGSIYNEKLFF.

The chain has TRBV6-6 and TRBJ2-1, with 9 positions matching TRBD2. With V trimmed by 0 bases and J by 10 bases, 7 bases remained unmatched. CDR1 and CDR2 (germline): MNHNY, SVGAGI (reference sequence). This CDR3 comprises 15 residues. The CDR3 loop reads CASSYSSGSPGEQFF. The DNA for the CDR3 is TGTGCCAGCAGTTACTCTAGCGGGAGTCCCGGGGAGCAGTTCTTC.

The rearrangement joins TRBV27 to TRBJ1-5, with 7 bases lining up with TRBD1. This CDR3 spans 14 amino acids. With 2 bases clipped from V and 3 bases from J, the junction kept 1 base outside the gene matches. CDR1 is MNHEY, CDR2 SMNVEV, per germline (reference sequence). CDR3 region: CASSLQGVNQPQHF. CDR3 nucleotide sequence: TGTGCCAGCAGTTTACAGGGGGTCAATCAGCCCCAGCATTTT.

This chain's CDR3 is CASSRTGMDEQFF. CDR3 nucleotide sequence: TGTGCCAGCAGTAGGACAGGGATGGATGAGCAGTTCTTC. V is TRBV14 and J is TRBJ2-1; 8 bases fit TRBD1. Trimming at V came to 6 bases and at J to 8 bases, leaving 6 bases not matched to a gene. The germline gives CDR1 SGHDN, CDR2 FVKESK. CDR3 length: 13 amino acids.

The chain uses TRBV10-3 and TRBJ2-3, with a possible D match to TRBD2 (6 bases). V lost 7 bases and J 1 base, leaving 9 bases between the germline ends. Looked up from germline, CDR1 is ENHRY and CDR2 is SYGVKD. The CDR3 has 13 amino acids. The CDR3 DNA is TGTGCCATCAAGATAGCGGGCACAGATACGCAGTATTTT. Translated: CAIKIAGTDTQYF.

The V and J genes are TRBV18 and TRBJ1-1; D may be TRBD1 (5 bases). V was cut by 3 bases and J by 5 bases, with 16 bases left in between. The CDR3 length is 15 residues. Germline V CDR1 and CDR2: KGHSH, LQKENI. The CDR3 region is CASSPSRAGRTEAFF. CDR3 sequence (DNA): TGTGCCAGCTCACCTAGCAGGGCAGGAAGGACTGAAGCTTTCTTT.

The chain is built from TRBV7-9 and TRBJ2-7; D gene uncertain. This CDR3 region has 15 residues. The germline V and J ends were trimmed by 5 bases and 2 bases, with 16 bases remaining between them. CDR1 is SEHNR, CDR2 FQNEAQ, per germline (reference sequence). CDR3 residues: CASSHSQRPPYEQYF. The CDR3 DNA reads TGTGCCAGCAGCCACAGCCAGCGACCCCCCTACGAGCAGTACTTC.

This chain connects TRBV5-1 to TRBJ2-7; D call uncertain. The CDR3 loop spans 14 amino acids. The germline V gene has CDR1 SGHRS and CDR2 YFSETQ. V lost 1 base, J lost 2 bases, and 10 bases lay in between. Here the CDR3 reads CASSLYDRPYEQYF. The CDR3 region has the DNA TGCGCCAGCAGCTTGTACGACCGACCCTACGAGCAGTACTTC.

This rearrangement joins TRBV2 to TRBJ2-1; 11 nucleotides line up with TRBD2. The CDR3 has 14 amino acids. Germline CDR1 and CDR2: SNHLY and FYNNEI. Trimming removed 3 bases from V and 7 bases from J; junction bases left unmatched: 2. The CDR3 here is CASSDPSGGNEQFF. The CDR3 region has the DNA TGTGCCAGCAGTGATCCTAGCGGGGGGAATGAGCAGTTCTTC.